This T cell receptor beta chain was profiled in a study of blood T cell dynamics during melanoma immunotherapy. Study at large: First-line therapy was either pembrolizumab or nivolumab with ipilimumab for metastatic melanoma.

Time point described: pre-treatment baseline. Here immunoSEQ multiplex PCR was the method, and the copy in TCRdb shows in-frame clones only, minus some. The repertoire has some 25,000 clones, roughly 87% of them found once; the top ten carry roughly 4.6%. V was pared by 0 bases and J by 2 bases, with 3 bases of the junction left unmatched. Germline loops: CDR1 SGHAT, CDR2 FQDESV (reference sequence). This CDR3 comprises 17 residues. This chain links TRBV11-1 with TRBJ2-7, with 14 bases that match TRBD2. The sequence came from a human donor with melanoma. The sequencing used blood, collected from a patient treated with checkpoint blockade. CDR3 amino acids: CASSLAGTSGSPYEQYF. For the CDR3, the DNA is TGTGCCAGCAGCTTAGCCGGGACTAGCGGGAGCCCCTACGAGCAGTACTTC.